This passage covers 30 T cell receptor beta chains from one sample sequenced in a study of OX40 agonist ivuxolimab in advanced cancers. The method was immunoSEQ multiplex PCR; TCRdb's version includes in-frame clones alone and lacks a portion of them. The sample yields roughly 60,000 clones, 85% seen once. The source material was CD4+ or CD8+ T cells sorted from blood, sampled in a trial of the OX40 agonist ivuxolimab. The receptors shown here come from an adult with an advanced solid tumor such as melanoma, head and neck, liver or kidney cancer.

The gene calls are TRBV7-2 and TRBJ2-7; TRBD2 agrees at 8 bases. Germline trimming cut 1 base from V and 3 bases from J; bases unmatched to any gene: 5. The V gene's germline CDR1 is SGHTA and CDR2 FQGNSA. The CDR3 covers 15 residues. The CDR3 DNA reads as TGTGCCAGCAGCTTAGAGGCTAGCGGGTACTACGAGCAGTACTTC. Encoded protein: CASSLEASGYYEQYF.

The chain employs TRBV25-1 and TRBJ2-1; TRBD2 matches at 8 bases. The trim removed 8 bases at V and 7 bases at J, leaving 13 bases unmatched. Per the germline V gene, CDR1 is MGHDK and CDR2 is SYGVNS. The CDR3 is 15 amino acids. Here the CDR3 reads CASSAGAGARNEQFF. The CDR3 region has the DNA TGTGCCAGCTCAGCGGGAGCGGGGGCCAGAAATGAGCAGTTCTTC.

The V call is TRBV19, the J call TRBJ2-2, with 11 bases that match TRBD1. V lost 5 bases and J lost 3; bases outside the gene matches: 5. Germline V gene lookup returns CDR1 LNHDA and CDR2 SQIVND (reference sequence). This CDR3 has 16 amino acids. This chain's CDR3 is CASSPRTGGYTGELFF. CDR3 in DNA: TGTGCCAGTAGTCCTCGGACAGGGGGCTACACCGGGGAGCTGTTTTTT.

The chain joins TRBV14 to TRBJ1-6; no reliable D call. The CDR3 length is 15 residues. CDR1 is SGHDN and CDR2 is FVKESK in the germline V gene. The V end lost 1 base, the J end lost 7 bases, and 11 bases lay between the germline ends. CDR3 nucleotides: TGTGCCAGCAGCCAAGCTATGGGCTGGAATTCACCCCTCCACTTT. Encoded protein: CASSQAMGWNSPLHF.

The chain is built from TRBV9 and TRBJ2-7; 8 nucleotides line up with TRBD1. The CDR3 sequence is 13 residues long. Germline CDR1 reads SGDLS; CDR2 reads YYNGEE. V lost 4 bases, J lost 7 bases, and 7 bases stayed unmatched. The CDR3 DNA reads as TGTGCCAGCAGCATTGGACAGGGCATGGAGCAGTACTTC. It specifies CASSIGQGMEQYF.

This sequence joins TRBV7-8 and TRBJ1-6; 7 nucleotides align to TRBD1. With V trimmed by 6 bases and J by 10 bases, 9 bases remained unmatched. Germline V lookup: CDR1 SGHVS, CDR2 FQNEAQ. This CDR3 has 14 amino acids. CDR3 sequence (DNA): TGTGCCAGCAGACAAGACAGGGCTCGATCACCCCTCCACTTT. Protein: CASRQDRARSPLHF.

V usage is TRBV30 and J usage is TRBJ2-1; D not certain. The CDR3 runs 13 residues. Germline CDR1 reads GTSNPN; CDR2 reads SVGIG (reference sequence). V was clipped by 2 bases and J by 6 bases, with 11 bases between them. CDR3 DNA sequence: TGTGCCTGGAGTCCGGGCCGTTTCAATGAGCAGTTCTTC. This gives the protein CAWSPGRFNEQFF.

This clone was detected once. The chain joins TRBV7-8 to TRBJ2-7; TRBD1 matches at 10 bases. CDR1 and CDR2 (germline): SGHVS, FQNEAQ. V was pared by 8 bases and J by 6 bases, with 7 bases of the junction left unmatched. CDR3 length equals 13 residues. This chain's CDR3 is CASGSGQGVEQYF. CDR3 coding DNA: TGTGCCAGCGGATCCGGACAGGGGGTCGAGCAGTACTTC.

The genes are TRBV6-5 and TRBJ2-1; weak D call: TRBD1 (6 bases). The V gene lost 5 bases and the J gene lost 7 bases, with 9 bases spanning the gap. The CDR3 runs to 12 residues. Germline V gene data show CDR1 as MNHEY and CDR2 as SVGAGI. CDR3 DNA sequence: TGTGCCAGCAGTAACAGGGAGAATGAGCAGTTCTTC. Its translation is CASSNRENEQFF.

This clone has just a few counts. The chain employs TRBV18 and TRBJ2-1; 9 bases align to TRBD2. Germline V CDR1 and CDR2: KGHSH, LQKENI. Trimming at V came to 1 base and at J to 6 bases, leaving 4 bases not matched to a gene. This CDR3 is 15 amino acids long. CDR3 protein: CASSPRSSGANEQFF. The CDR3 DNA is TGTGCCAGCTCACCACGTTCTAGCGGGGCCAATGAGCAGTTCTTC. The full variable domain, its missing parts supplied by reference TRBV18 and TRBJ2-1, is NAGVMQNPRHLVRRRGQEARLRCSPMKGHSHVYWYRQLPEEGLKFMVYLQKENIIDESGMPKERFSAEFPKEGPSILRIQQVVRGDSAAYFCASSPRSSGANEQFFGPGTRLTVL.

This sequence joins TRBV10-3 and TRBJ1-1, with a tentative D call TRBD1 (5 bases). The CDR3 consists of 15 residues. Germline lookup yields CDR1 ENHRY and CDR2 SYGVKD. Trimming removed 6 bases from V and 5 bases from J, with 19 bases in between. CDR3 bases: TGTGCCATCAGCAGTTCGGACACTTTGGCAACTGAAGCTTTCTTT. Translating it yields CAISSSDTLATEAFF.

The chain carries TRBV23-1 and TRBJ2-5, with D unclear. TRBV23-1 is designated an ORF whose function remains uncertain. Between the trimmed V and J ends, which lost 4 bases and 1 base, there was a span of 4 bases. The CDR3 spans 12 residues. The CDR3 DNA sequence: TGCGCCAGCAGTCTGTCCCAAGAGACCCAGTACTTC. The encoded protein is CASSLSQETQYF.

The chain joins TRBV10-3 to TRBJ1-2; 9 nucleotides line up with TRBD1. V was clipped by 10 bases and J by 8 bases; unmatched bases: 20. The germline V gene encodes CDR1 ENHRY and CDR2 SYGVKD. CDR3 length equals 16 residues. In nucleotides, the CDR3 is TGTGCCACCACAAACCGCCGGGGACAGGGTGCTGTCGGCTACACCTTC. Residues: CATTNRRGQGAVGYTF.

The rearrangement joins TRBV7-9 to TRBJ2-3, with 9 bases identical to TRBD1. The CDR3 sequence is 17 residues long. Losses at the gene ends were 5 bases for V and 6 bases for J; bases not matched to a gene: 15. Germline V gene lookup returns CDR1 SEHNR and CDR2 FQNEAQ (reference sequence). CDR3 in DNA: TGTGCCAGCAGCCACCCGGAACCGGGACAGGGATTGGATACGCAGTATTTT. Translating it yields CASSHPEPGQGLDTQYF.

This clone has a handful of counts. The CDR3, as DNA: TGTGCCAGTTCCGGGACCCATAATCAGCCCCAGCATTTT. Residues: CASSGTHNQPQHF. V usage is TRBV19 and J usage is TRBJ1-5; possibly TRBD1 for D (5 bases). The CDR3 has 13 amino acids. Germline CDR1 is LNHDA and CDR2 is SQIVND (reference sequence). V dropped 8 bases and J dropped 4 bases, with 12 bases sitting between them.

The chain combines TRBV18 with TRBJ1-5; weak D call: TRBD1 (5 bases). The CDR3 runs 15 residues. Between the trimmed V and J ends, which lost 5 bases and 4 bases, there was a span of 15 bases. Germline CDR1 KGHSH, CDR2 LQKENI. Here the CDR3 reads CASSAGRQTNQPQHF. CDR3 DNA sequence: TGTGCCAGCTCAGCGGGCAGACAGACGAATCAGCCCCAGCATTTT.

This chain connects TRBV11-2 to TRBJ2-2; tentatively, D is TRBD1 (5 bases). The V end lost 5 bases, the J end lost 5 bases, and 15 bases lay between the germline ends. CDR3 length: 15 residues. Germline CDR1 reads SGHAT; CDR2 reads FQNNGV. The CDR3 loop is CASSSPRQGTGELFF. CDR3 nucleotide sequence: TGTGCCAGCAGCAGCCCCCGCCAGGGTACCGGGGAGCTGTTTTTT.

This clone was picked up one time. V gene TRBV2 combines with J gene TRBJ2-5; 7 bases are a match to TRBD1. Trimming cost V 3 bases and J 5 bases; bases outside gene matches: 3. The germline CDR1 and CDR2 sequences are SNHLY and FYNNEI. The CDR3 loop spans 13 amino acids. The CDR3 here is CASSDTGVETQYF. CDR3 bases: TGTGCCAGCAGTGATACAGGGGTTGAGACCCAGTACTTC.

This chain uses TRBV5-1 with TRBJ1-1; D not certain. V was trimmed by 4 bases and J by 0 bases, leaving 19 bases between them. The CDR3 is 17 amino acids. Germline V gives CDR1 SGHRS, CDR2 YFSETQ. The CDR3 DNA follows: TGCGCCAGCAGCCCACGATCCACGGATCTCATGAACACTGAAGCTTTCTTT. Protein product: CASSPRSTDLMNTEAFF.

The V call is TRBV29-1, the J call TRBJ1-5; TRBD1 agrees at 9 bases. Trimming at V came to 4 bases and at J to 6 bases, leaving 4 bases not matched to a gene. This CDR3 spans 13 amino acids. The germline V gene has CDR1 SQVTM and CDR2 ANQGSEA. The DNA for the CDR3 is TGCAGCGTTGGGGACAGGGTCGGTCAGCCCCAGCATTTT. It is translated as CSVGDRVGQPQHF.

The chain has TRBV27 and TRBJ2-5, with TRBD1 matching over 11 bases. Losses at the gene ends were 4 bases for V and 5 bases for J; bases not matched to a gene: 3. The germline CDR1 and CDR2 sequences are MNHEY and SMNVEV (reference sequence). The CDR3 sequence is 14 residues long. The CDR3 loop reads CASSWTGGAETQYF. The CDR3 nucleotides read TGTGCCAGCAGTTGGACAGGGGGCGCGGAGACCCAGTACTTC.

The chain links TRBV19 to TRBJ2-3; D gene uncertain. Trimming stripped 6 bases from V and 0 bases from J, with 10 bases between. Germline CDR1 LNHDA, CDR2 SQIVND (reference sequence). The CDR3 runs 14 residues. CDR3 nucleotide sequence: TGTGCCAGTAGGCAGGAGATTAGCACAGATACGCAGTATTTT. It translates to CASRQEISTDTQYF.

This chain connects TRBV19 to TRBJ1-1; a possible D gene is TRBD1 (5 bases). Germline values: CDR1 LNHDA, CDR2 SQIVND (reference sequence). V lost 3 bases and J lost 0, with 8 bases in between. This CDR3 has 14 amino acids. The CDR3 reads CASSIDSMNTEAFF. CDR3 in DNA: TGTGCCAGTAGTATCGACAGCATGAACACTGAAGCTTTCTTT.

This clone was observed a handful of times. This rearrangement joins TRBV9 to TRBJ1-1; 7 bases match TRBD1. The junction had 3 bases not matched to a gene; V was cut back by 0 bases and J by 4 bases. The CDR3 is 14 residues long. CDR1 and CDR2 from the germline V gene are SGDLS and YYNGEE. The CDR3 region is CASSVVEGATEAFF. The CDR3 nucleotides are TGTGCCAGCAGCGTAGTTGAGGGGGCCACTGAAGCTTTCTTT.

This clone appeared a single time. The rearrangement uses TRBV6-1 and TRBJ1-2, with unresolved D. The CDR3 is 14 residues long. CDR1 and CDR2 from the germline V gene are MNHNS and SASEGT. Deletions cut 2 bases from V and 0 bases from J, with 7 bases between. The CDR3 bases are TGTGCCAGCAGTGAAAGCCCCGCTAACTATGGCTACACCTTC. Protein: CASSESPANYGYTF.

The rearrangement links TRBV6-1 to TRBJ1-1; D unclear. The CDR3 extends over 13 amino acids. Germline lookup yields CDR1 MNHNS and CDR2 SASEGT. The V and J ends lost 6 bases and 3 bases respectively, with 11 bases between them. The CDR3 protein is CASRRQADTEAFF. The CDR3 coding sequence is TGTGCCAGCAGGCGGCAGGCCGACACTGAAGCTTTCTTT.

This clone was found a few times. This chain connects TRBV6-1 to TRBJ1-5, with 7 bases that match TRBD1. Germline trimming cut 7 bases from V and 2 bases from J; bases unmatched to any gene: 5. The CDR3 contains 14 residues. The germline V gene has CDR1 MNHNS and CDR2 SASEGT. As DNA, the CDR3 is TGTGCCAGCACCTCCGGACAGGGCAATCAGCCCCAGCATTTT. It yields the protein CASTSGQGNQPQHF.

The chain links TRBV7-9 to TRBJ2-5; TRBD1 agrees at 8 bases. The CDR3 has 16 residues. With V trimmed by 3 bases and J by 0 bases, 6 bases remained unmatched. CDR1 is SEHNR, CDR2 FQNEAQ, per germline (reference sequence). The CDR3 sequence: CASSFTGGWYQETQYF. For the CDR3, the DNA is TGTGCCAGCAGCTTCACAGGGGGGTGGTACCAAGAGACCCAGTACTTC.

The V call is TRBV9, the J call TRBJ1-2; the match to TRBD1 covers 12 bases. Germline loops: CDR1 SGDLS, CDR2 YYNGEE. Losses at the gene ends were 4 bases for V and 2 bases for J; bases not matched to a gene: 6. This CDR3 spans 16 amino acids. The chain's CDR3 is CASSPWGTGGNYGYTF. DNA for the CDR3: TGTGCCAGCAGCCCATGGGGGACAGGGGGCAACTATGGCTACACCTTC.

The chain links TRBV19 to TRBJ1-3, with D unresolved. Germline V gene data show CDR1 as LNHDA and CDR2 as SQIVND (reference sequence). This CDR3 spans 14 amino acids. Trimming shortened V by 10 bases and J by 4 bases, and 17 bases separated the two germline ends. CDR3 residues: CAILSVRPGNTIYF. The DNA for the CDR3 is TGTGCCATCCTAAGCGTTCGTCCCGGAAACACCATATATTTT.